The table lists the clone carrying this TCR beta chain with a few counts. As yet, its antigen is unknown. The sample originates from a study of molecular identifiers for immune sequencing clone quantification. Findings of the study overall: Highly expanded clone sizes could be underestimated by identical TCR molecules that share a barcode. Spiked Jurkat TCR RNA equal to one cell could reportedly be picked out among 940,000 or so naive cells.

Between the trimmed V and J ends, which lost 2 bases and 3 bases, there was a span of 5 bases. This CDR3 has 11 amino acids. Germline V gives CDR1 DFQATT, CDR2 SNEGSKA (reference sequence). Libraries of naive CD8 T cells were made from about 20,000 to 1,000,000 sorted cells. They used 10%, 30% or 50% RNA. Previously published methods and listed TCR primers were used for the bulk TCR libraries. TCRdb re-called the PCR reads with MiXCR, one entry per CDR3 protein. The sample has about half a million distinct CDR3 sequences, 25% seen once; the top ten hold roughly 0.79%. The source material was naive CD8+ T cells from blood, with Jurkat cell RNA spiked in. Subset here: FACS-sorted CD8+CD4-CCR7+CD45RA+ naive T cells. This chain uses TRBV20-1 with TRBJ2-7; D unclear. The clonotype originates from a human donor in good health. Some libraries in this study had Jurkat cell RNA spiked in. The CDR3 reads CSARNSYEQYF. The DNA of the CDR3 is TGCAGTGCTAGAAACAGCTACGAGCAGTACTTC.